These T cell receptor beta chains were read from a single sample in a study of shared clonotypes between healthy human individuals. Sequencing was performed with immunoSEQ multiplex PCR; in TCRdb, only in-frame clones are kept and a portion is missing. The sample consists of 2 million or so clones, approximately 94% of them appearing once. What was sequenced was naive CD8+ T cells sorted from blood. The receptors originated from a man aged 18-30 years in good health. Both conserved end residues are part of each CDR3. The D gene is left open where the match is weak. Clone size, where shown, is once, few, many, or a class for clones that have expanded.

V,size,D,J,CDR3,DNA
TRBV7-9,once,.,TRBJ1-2,CASSTPYGWPGIDYGYTF,TGTGCCAGCAGCACACCATACGGTTGGCCAGGGATAGACTATGGCTACACCTTC
TRBV6-5,.,.,TRBJ1-3,CASSYGQGNTIYF,TGTGCCAGCAGTTACGGCCAGGGGAACACCATATATTTT
TRBV19,.,.,TRBJ1-2,CASSIDLEGSPYGYTF,TGTGCCAGTAGTATAGATCTGGAGGGCTCCCCGTATGGCTACACCTTC
TRBV6-5,.,.,TRBJ1-2,CASSYRRGANYGYTF,TGTGCCAGCAGTTACCGGAGGGGAGCTAACTATGGCTACACCTTC
TRBV7-9,once,.,TRBJ1-4,CASSSTQDRLTTNEKLFF,TGTGCCAGCAGCTCTACACAGGACAGACTGACAACTAATGAAAAACTGTTTTTT
TRBV27,.,TRBD1,TRBJ2-2,CASSPWTGTGELFF,TGTGCCAGCAGTCCCTGGACAGGGACCGGGGAGCTGTTTTTT
TRBV19,.,TRBD1,TRBJ2-1,CASTSRDRGYNEQFF,TGTGCCAGTACCTCACGGGACAGGGGCTACAATGAGCAGTTCTTC
TRBV30,.,.,TRBJ1-1,CAWSPTVLEAFF,TGTGCCTGGAGTCCGACAGTCCTCGAAGCTTTCTTT
TRBV27,.,TRBD1,TRBJ2-7,CASSKDRDRNEQYF,TGTGCCAGCAGTAAAGACAGGGATAGGAACGAGCAGTACTTC
TRBV7-9,.,.,TRBJ1-1,CASSLVAAGLMNTEAFF,TGTGCCAGCAGCTTAGTAGCCGCGGGACTCATGAACACTGAAGCTTTCTTT
TRBV6-1,.,TRBD1,TRBJ1-1,CASRGTGNSIEAFF,TGTGCCAGCAGGGGGACAGGGAATTCTATTGAAGCTTTCTTT
TRBV4-1,.,.,TRBJ2-7,CASSQDGTPRRQYF,TGCGCCAGCAGCCAAGATGGAACCCCTAGGCGGCAGTACTTC
TRBV27,.,TRBD2,TRBJ2-7,CASRIAGGSSGQYF,TGTGCCAGCAGAATAGCGGGAGGCTCATCGGGGCAGTACTTC
TRBV6-6,.,TRBD1,TRBJ1-6,CASSWDSSSYNSPLHF,TGTGCCAGCAGTTGGGACAGTAGCTCCTATAATTCACCCCTCCACTTT
TRBV13,.,TRBD2,TRBJ2-5,CASSNRLAGIGETQYF,TGTGCCAGCAGCAACCGACTAGCGGGAATAGGGGAGACCCAGTACTTC
TRBV29-1,.,TRBD1,TRBJ2-2,CSVTGQGRGTGELFF,TGCAGCGTCACGGGACAGGGTAGAGGCACCGGGGAGCTGTTTTTT
TRBV11-2,.,.,TRBJ2-1,CASSLISSYNEQFF,TGTGCCAGCAGCTTAATAAGCTCCTACAATGAGCAGTTCTTC
TRBV10-3,.,.,TRBJ1-1,CAISEPWEGNTEAFF,TGTGCCATCAGTGAGCCCTGGGAGGGAAACACTGAAGCTTTCTTT
TRBV27,.,TRBD1,TRBJ1-5,CASSLSARGNQPQHF,TGTGCCAGCAGTTTATCCGCCAGGGGGAATCAGCCCCAGCATTTT
TRBV4-1,.,TRBD1,TRBJ2-7,CASSQDPGQGSYEQYF,TGCGCCAGCAGCCAAGACCCGGGACAGGGGTCCTACGAGCAGTACTTC
TRBV7-9,.,.,TRBJ2-7,CASSHDSLYEQYF,TGTGCCAGCAGCCACGACAGCCTCTACGAGCAGTACTTC
TRBV13,.,TRBD2,TRBJ2-2,CASRPTSGGSGELFF,TGTGCCAGCAGGCCGACTAGCGGGGGAAGCGGGGAGCTGTTTTTT
TRBV28,.,TRBD1,TRBJ2-3,CASSGVLTGADTQYF,TGTGCCAGCAGTGGGGTCCTGACAGGGGCAGATACGCAGTATTTT
TRBV4-1,.,TRBD2,TRBJ2-1,CASSQELPAAGGVDNEQLF,TGCGCCAGCAGCCAAGAGCTCCCAGCTGCGGGAGGGGTTGACAATGAGCAGCTCTTC
TRBV28,.,TRBD1,TRBJ2-7,CASSPGQSYEQYF,TGTGCCAGCAGTCCGGGACAGTCCTACGAGCAGTACTTC
TRBV11-2,.,TRBD1,TRBJ2-2,CASSPGTGGIHTGELFF,TGTGCCAGCAGCCCGGGGACAGGGGGTATTCACACCGGGGAGCTGTTTTTT
TRBV6-5,.,TRBD2,TRBJ2-1,CASWTSVYNEQFF,TGTGCCAGCTGGACTAGCGTATACAATGAGCAGTTCTTC
TRBV28,.,.,TRBJ2-7,CASSFSGTSYEQYF,TGTGCCAGCAGTTTTTCGGGAACCTCCTACGAGCAGTACTTC
TRBV7-8,once,TRBD1,TRBJ2-7,CASSTPGTGILYEQYF,TGTGCCAGCAGCACCCCCGGGACAGGGATTCTCTACGAGCAGTACTTC
TRBV6-1,.,TRBD2,TRBJ2-7,CASSEKGLGNYEQYF,TGTGCCAGCAGTGAGAAGGGACTAGGGAACTACGAGCAGTACTTC
TRBV18,.,TRBD2,TRBJ2-1,CASSPPGLAGGEPNEQFF,TGTGCCAGCTCACCACCAGGACTAGCGGGAGGGGAACCCAATGAGCAGTTCTTC
TRBV15,.,.,TRBJ1-1,CATSRDLGLSYEAFF,TGTGCCACCAGCAGAGATCTGGGCCTATCCTATGAAGCTTTCTTT
TRBV7-9,once,.,TRBJ1-4,CASSPAQADREKLFF,TGTGCCAGCAGCCCCGCCCAAGCAGATCGAGAAAAACTGTTTTTT
TRBV11-3,.,.,TRBJ1-1,CASSARGGANTEAFF,TGTGCCAGCAGCGCCCGGGGGGGGGCGAACACTGAAGCTTTCTTT
TRBV7-9,.,TRBD1,TRBJ2-2,CASSSRQDRAENTGELFF,TGTGCCAGCAGCTCACGACAGGACAGGGCGGAAAACACCGGGGAGCTGTTTTTT
TRBV5-5,.,.,TRBJ1-1,CASSLPLQGTLNTEAFF,TGTGCCAGCAGCTTACCACTACAGGGAACGTTGAACACTGAAGCTTTCTTT
TRBV5-8,.,TRBD1,TRBJ1-3,CASSPTGYPF,TGTGCCAGCAGCCCGACAGGGTATCCCTTT
TRBV4-1,.,.,TRBJ1-1,CASSQGAYSGTEAFF,TGCGCCAGCAGCCAAGGGGCCTACAGCGGCACTGAAGCTTTCTTT
TRBV19,.,.,TRBJ2-3,CASSLYHRATRDTQYF,TGTGCCAGTAGTCTGTACCACAGGGCCACAAGGGATACGCAGTATTTT
TRBV7-9,.,.,TRBJ1-1,CASSLVTGPEAFF,TGTGCCAGCAGCTTAGTAACCGGTCCTGAAGCTTTCTTT
TRBV27,once,.,TRBJ1-1,CASSFLGFLQGRRTEAFF,TGTGCCAGCAGTTTTCTCGGGTTCCTACAGGGTAGGCGCACTGAAGCTTTCTTT
TRBV21-1,once,.,TRBJ2-7,CASSGGPYEQYF,TGTGCCAGCAGCGGGGGACCCTACGAGCAGTACTTC
TRBV7-2,.,.,TRBJ2-7,CASSFPGTYEQYF,TGTGCCAGCAGCTTTCCCGGGACCTACGAGCAGTACTTC
TRBV5-4,once,TRBD1,TRBJ2-7,CASSLGQGAVEQYF,TGTGCCAGCAGCTTGGGACAGGGGGCGGTCGAGCAGTACTTC
TRBV5-1,.,TRBD1,TRBJ2-2,CASSGGQGVKAGELFF,TGCGCCAGCAGCGGTGGACAGGGGGTTAAGGCCGGGGAGCTGTTTTTT
TRBV2,.,TRBD1,TRBJ2-7,CASSEATGVNYEQYF,TGTGCCAGCAGTGAAGCTACAGGGGTAAACTACGAGCAGTACTTC
TRBV2,.,.,TRBJ1-1,CATLYEGGNTEAFF,TGTGCCACCTTATATGAAGGGGGTAACACTGAAGCTTTCTTT
TRBV9,.,TRBD1,TRBJ2-7,CASSPQGVAYEQYF,TGTGCCAGCAGCCCCCAGGGGGTTGCCTACGAGCAGTACTTC
TRBV7-9,.,TRBD1,TRBJ2-1,CASSLPGQINSYNEQFF,TGTGCCAGCAGCCTGCCGGGACAGATAAACTCCTACAATGAGCAGTTCTTC
TRBV5-6,.,.,TRBJ2-1,CASSLEVIRSEFF,TGTGCCAGCAGCTTGGAAGTCATTCGAAGCGAGTTCTTC
TRBV5-4,.,.,TRBJ2-5,CASSLRGRETQYF,TGTGCCAGCAGCTTGCGGGGGCGAGAGACCCAGTACTTC
TRBV2,.,TRBD1,TRBJ1-1,CASSEATGAFLAFF,TGTGCCAGCAGTGAAGCTACAGGGGCTTTTTTAGCTTTCTTT
TRBV11-2,.,TRBD2,TRBJ2-5,CASSFYSGGYEETQYF,TGTGCCAGCAGCTTCTATAGCGGGGGGTACGAAGAGACCCAGTACTTC
TRBV9,.,.,TRBJ2-7,CASSVGRTIDEQYF,TGTGCCAGCAGCGTAGGAAGGACTATTGACGAGCAGTACTTC
TRBV13,.,TRBD2,TRBJ2-3,CASTLQREPGDTQYF,TGTGCCAGCACCTTACAGCGGGAACCCGGGGATACGCAGTATTTT
TRBV6-5,.,TRBD2,TRBJ2-5,CASSRRGDFPLNF,TGTGCCAGCAGCCGCCGGGGGGACTTCCCTTTAAACTTC
TRBV13,.,.,TRBJ2-2,CASSSTDTGELFF,TGTGCCAGCAGTTCTACAGATACCGGGGAGCTGTTTTTT
TRBV19,.,.,TRBJ1-5,CASSAVGGVRQPQHF,TGTGCCAGTAGTGCCGTCGGGGGAGTACGGCAGCCCCAGCATTTT
TRBV4-1,once,.,TRBJ2-5,CASSRRGPQETQYF,TGCGCCAGCAGCCGACGGGGCCCTCAAGAGACCCAGTACTTC
TRBV19,.,TRBD1,TRBJ1-1,CASSPRTGGLTEAFF,TGTGCCAGTAGTCCAAGGACAGGGGGATTAACTGAAGCTTTCTTT